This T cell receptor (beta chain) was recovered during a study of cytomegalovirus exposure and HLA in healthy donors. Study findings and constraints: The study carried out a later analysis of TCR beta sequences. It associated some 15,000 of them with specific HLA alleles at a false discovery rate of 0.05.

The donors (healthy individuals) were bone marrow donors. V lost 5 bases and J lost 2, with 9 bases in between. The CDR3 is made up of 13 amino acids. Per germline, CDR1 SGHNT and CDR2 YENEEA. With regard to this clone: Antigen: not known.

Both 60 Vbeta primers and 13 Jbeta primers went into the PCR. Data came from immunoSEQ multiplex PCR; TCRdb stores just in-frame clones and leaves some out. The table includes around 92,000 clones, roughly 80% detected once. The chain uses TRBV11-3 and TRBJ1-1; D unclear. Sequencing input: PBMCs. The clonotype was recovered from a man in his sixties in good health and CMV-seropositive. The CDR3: CASSRRGNTEAFF. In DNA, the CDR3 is TGTGCCAGCAGCCGGAGAGGTAACACTGAAGCTTTCTTT.